This TCR beta chain was recorded in a study of Ad26.COV2.S vaccination and SARS-CoV-2 variants. Study details: Of the COV1001 trial arms, the Ad26.COV2.S arm included the donor. By the intramuscular route, Ad26.COV2.S was given once, or twice 56 days apart. Study results and limitations: Similar non-spike TCR breadth was seen in vaccine and placebo recipients. It is possible that the TCR breadth and depth analyses underestimated the total T cell responses.

Profiled with immunoSEQ multiplex PCR; TCRdb holds only in-frame clones, not every one. The repertoire holds roughly 350,000 clones, 70% to 90% seen once, with approximately 12% in the top ten. Notes on this clone: As yet, its antigen is unknown.

Treatment of the sample: some 20 received Ad26.COV2.S at low or high dose, single or two shots; a few received placebo; per-sample allocation not given. On day 63 after the first injection, vaccine and placebo recipients gave samples. This receptor was identified in a person between 18 and 65 years old who received the Ad26.COV2.S COVID-19 vaccine or a placebo. Sequences were derived from peripheral blood, sampled in a trial of Ad26.COV2.S vaccine versus placebo.

This chain's CDR3 is CASSLGTAGGYSNQPQHF. The CDR3 DNA reads TGTGCCAGCAGCTTAGGCACAGCGGGGGGTTATAGCAATCAGCCCCAGCATTTT. The chain joins TRBV7-9 to TRBJ1-5; maybe TRBD1 (5 bases). V was trimmed by 1 base and J by 0 bases, leaving 16 bases between them. This CDR3 region has 18 residues. Germline V gene sequence: CDR1 SEHNR, CDR2 FQNEAQ (reference sequence). Complete variable domain (other parts from reference TRBV7-9 and TRBJ1-5): DTGVSQNPRHKITKRGQNVTFRCDPISEHNRLYWYRQTLGQGPEFLTYFQNEAQLEKSRLLSDRFSAERPKGSFSTLEIQRTEQGDSAMYLCASSLGTAGGYSNQPQHFGDGTRLSIL.